This TCR beta chain was retrieved from a study of T-cell memory formation after mild COVID-19. Notes on the study in general: Second-wave clones that peaked on day 37 lacked confirmed SARS-CoV-2 specificity. Some responding clones appeared in pre-infection memory, suggesting cross-reactive memory joined.

Per the germline V gene, CDR1 is DFQATT and CDR2 is SNEGSKA (reference sequence). The CDR3 runs to 16 residues. V dropped 5 bases and J dropped 0; count of bases not matched to a gene: 7. TCRalpha and TCRbeta libraries used 5'RACE with constant-segment primers and UMIs. TCRdb itself ran the 5' RACE reads through MiXCR, one entry per CDR3 protein. The sample lists about 180,000 distinct CDR3 sequences, around 20% seen once, with 3% to 4% in the top ten. Concerning this clonotype itself: The antigen remains undetermined.

This TCR was sampled from a man younger than 35 who had mild COVID-19 (a few samples of this study predate the infection). Cell type and time point are not known. The sequenced material came from PBMCs or a T cell subset sorted from them (not recorded which). This chain uses TRBV20-1 with TRBJ2-3; 11 bases map to TRBD2. CDR3 amino acids: CSAPGTSGTSTDTQYF. CDR3 DNA: TGCAGTGCTCCCGGGACTAGCGGAACTAGCACAGATACGCAGTATTTT.